This T cell receptor (beta chain) was profiled in a study of early T cells in non-severe SARS-CoV-2 infection. About the research overall: Chains were unpaired, as sequencing was done on bulk RNA from unsorted whole blood.

A remark on this clonotype: Its antigen remains unidentified.

Whole-study findings and limits: Sequences matched to VDJdb favored anti-spike CD8 responses, while private and CD4 specificities were missed.

This CDR3 region has 17 residues. V was cut by 0 bases and J by 0 bases, with 14 bases left in between. The germline CDR1 and CDR2 sequences are LGHNA and YNFKEQ. Each single cDNA molecule received a unique molecular identifier. TCRdb used MiXCR to reprocess the 5' RACE reads, holding one entry per CDR3 protein. The table has about 97,000 distinct CDR3 sequences, about 11% seen once. The specimen was whole blood, collected at baseline. The chain joins TRBV4-2 to TRBJ1-2; no definite D call. The sequence was obtained from an adult who was a healthcare worker with PCR-confirmed SARS-CoV-2 infection or an uninfected control (not recorded which). The DNA of the CDR3 is TGTGCCAGCAGCCAAGACGATAAGTCTTCAGCTAACTATGGCTACACCTTC. The encoded protein is CASSQDDKSSANYGYTF.